This record covers a single T cell receptor (beta chain). The entry originates in a study of blood T cells in healthy people across ages. The CDR3 extends over 11 amino acids. The germline V gene encodes CDR1 SGHVS and CDR2 FNYEAQ. Trimming pared 4 bases from V and 8 bases from J, leaving 7 bases between. Sample-barcoded 5' priming and a J-beta primer mix drove a second PCR of about 6 to 12 cycles. In TCRdb, the 5' RACE reads were re-called with MiXCR into one record per CDR3 protein. Altogether roughly 1,700,000 distinct CDR3 sequences are present, 25% to 30% being singletons, with the ten largest covering about 8%.

The sequencing sample was made of blood. This clonotype was obtained from a woman in her 30s in good health. This chain connects TRBV7-6 to TRBJ2-3; D may match TRBD1 or TRBD2 (5 bases each). The CDR3 nucleotides are TGTGCCAGCAGCTCAGGGAGTACGCAGTATTTT. This codes for CASSSGSTQYF.